This T cell receptor (beta chain) was found in a study of T cell responses to AZD1222 COVID-19 vaccine. Germline values: CDR1 SGHTA, CDR2 FQGNSA. There are 13 residues in the CDR3. V shed 7 bases and J 10 bases; nucleotides not matched to a gene: 5. TCRdb's table, derived via immunoSEQ multiplex PCR, lists solely in-frame clones and lacks some. This repertoire shows over 100,000 clones, roughly nine tenths found once; its top ten account for around 4.8%. This clone was recorded only once. The receptor's source is an adult in good health. This chain joins TRBV7-2 and TRBJ2-1, with 12 bases matching TRBD2. The sample in question was peripheral blood, obtained on day 0 of AZD1222 vaccination. CDR3 in DNA: TGTGCCAGCAAGGCTAGCGGGGGGGCAGAGCAGTTCTTC. It is translated as CASKASGGAEQFF.